This TCR beta chain was observed in a study of blood T cell repertoires in COVID-19. About the research overall: The United States, Italy and Spain provided the acute and convalescent COVID-19 samples.

In the original processing: Using reference gene primer amplification, nucleated cell counts were estimated. Some clones are missing from TCRdb's copy, which holds only in-frame ones; the method was immunoSEQ multiplex PCR. V and J calls and clone size are as listed in that table; D and trimming were resolved from the DNA. The sample shows 200,000 to 250,000 clones, more than 75% of them seen only once. Germline loops: CDR1 SGHAT, CDR2 FQNNGV. V lost 4 bases and J lost 0; bases outside the gene matches: 11. The CDR3 length is 17 residues. V gene TRBV11-2 combines with J gene TRBJ2-7; 8 bases agree with TRBD1. The specimen sequenced was peripheral blood. The sequence was obtained from a woman aged 40-49 years with acute or convalescent COVID-19. The CDR3 reads CASSWSSGGPPSYEQYF. The CDR3 nucleotides are TGTGCCAGCAGCTGGAGCTCAGGGGGCCCCCCCTCCTACGAGCAGTACTTC.